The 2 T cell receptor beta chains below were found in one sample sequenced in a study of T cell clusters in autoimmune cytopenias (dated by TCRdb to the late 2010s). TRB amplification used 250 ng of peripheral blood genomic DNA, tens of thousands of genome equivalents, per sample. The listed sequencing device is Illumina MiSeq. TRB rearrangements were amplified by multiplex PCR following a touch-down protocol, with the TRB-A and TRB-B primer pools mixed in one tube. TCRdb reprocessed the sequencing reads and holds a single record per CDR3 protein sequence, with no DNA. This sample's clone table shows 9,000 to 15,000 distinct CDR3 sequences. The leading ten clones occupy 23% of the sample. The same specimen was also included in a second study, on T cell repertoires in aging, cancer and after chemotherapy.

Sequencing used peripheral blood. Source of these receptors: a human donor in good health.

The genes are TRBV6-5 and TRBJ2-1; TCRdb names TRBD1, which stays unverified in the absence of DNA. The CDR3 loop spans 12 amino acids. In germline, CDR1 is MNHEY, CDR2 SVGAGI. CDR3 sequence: CASSPGYNEQFF.

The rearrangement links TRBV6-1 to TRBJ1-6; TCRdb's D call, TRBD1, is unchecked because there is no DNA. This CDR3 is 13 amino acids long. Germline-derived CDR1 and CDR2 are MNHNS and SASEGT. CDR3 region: CASSGRGNSPLHF.